This T cell receptor beta chain was sequenced during a study of shared clonotypes between healthy human individuals. Turning to this clone: Its target is not known.

CD8 cells regarded as naive lacked CD45RO, were positively chosen for CCR7, and omitted terminally differentiated effector memory CD45RA+ cells. Everyone who donated was a Caucasian adult who lived in Nashville, Tennessee. Per the original methods: Junction-only sequences produced by ImmunoSEQ had no quality scores, so filtering differed. Clones were read by immunoSEQ multiplex PCR, and TCRdb kept only the in-frame ones, dropping some. For V, J and clone size, that table is used; D and trimming come from the DNA. This table holds about 2 million clones, less than 95% found once. The study, taken as a whole, reports: Owing to a small donor count, the genetic and exposure-history diversity represented was limited. Sequencing depth was predicted to influence how clonotypes are shared among donors.

Germline V lookup: CDR1 LNHDA, CDR2 SQIVND (reference sequence). Trimming pared 5 bases from V and 0 bases from J, leaving 11 bases between. The CDR3 has 15 amino acids. This chain connects TRBV19 to TRBJ1-3; D not resolved. The receptor was derived from a man aged 18 to 29 in good health. The sequencing sample was made of naive CD8+ T cells sorted from blood. CDR3 nucleotides: TGTGCCAGTAGTCTCCCCCTGATCTCTGGAAACACCATATATTTT. Residues: CASSLPLISGNTIYF.